This T cell receptor (beta chain) was obtained from a study of early T cells in non-severe SARS-CoV-2 infection (dated by TCRdb to about 2021). With respect to the entire study: Bulk RNA from unsorted whole blood was used for TCR sequencing, so alpha and beta chains could not be paired.

Broader findings and caveats from the paper: VDJdb matching was skewed toward anti-spike CD8 responses, so virus-specific expansions were likely underestimated and private and CD4 specificities were missed.

Set within a cohort of healthcare workers in London, UK, this nested case-control study involved weekly PCR testing of nasopharyngeal swabs along with blood sampling. Healthcare workers were enrolled in the week of the UK lockdown, from 23 to 31 March 2020, and were followed every week for up to roughly 16 weeks. Library generation was performed with 5' RACE. Sequenced on a NextSeq 500. To correct for sequencing error and PCR bias, the TCR library protocol tagged individual cDNA molecules with unique molecular identifiers. TCR alpha and beta chains were both sequenced, and the abundances of alpha and beta sequences in each sample were closely correlated with each other. Regarding the original processing steps: Decombinator V4 was used to annotate TCR sequences for V gene, J gene and CDR3. Expanded TCRs were defined as changing significantly between any two time points under a Poisson model with p below 0.0001. Abundances of TCRs were expressed as counts per million after normalisation to the total number of TCRs sequenced in each sample. VDJdb, accessed 1 November 2021, was searched for CMV, EBV and SARS-CoV-2 annotated TCRs, with TCRs annotated for multiple antigens excluded. TCRdb handled the public reads itself, with Q25 trimming in fastp and clone calling in MiXCR, and kept productive beta chains. One record per CDR3 amino acid sequence lists the most common genes and DNA. The V and J calls shown here were made by TCRdb, not taken from the authors' results. Within this sample are more than 45,000 distinct CDR3 sequences, with 5.5% to 6.5% of them counted one time only. The ten largest account for 6% to 7% of the sample.

In its sample, this clonotype was seen many times. The specificity of this receptor is unknown. No base-level quality is on record; no much larger clone is a single base apart. Sample: whole blood. This clonotype was sampled from an adult who was a healthcare worker with PCR-confirmed SARS-CoV-2 infection or an uninfected control (not recorded which).

The base sequence is TGTGCCATCAGTGAGAGGATAGCGGGGGCAGAAAACATTCAGTACTTC. This yields the protein CAISERIAGAENIQYF. The chain was built from TRBV10-3 and TRBJ2-4, with 9 bases in between that match TRBD2. The germline V gene yields ENHRY for CDR1 and SYGVKD for CDR2. From cysteine to phenylalanine, the CDR3 is 16 amino acids long. Of all the DNA, just the CDR3 is kept, 48 bases in frame from base 1. The V end gives up 2 bases and the J end 5 bases, leaving 7 bases in the junction not matched to a gene.